This T cell receptor beta chain comes out of a study of coeliac disease. Study summary: Each coeliac patient was active, refractory type I, or diet-controlled. Study-wide findings and caveats: Lamina propria and intraepithelial cell fractions may contain each other's cells.

Note on this clone: Its cognate antigen is unknown.

Repertoires were generated with immunoSEQ multiplex PCR, while TCRdb's copy carries only in-frame clones and drops some. The sample lists more than 3,500 clones, less than 70% occurring once. Cells were frozen in aliquots of roughly 500,000, and one aliquot per fraction was sequenced. The receptor's source is a human donor with active celiac disease. The sequencing input was intraepithelial lymphocytes from the gut.

The CDR3, as DNA: TGTGCCACCATATATACTCAGGGGAATCAGCCCCAGCATTTT. As protein: CATIYTQGNQPQHF. J is TRBJ1-5 and V is TRBV28; weak D call: TRBD1 (6 bases). The germline CDR1 and CDR2 sequences are MDHEN and SYDVKM. This CDR3 spans 14 amino acids. V was pared by 10 bases and J by 4 bases, with 17 bases between.